The 17 T cell receptor beta chains in this list originate from one sample, sequenced in a study of naive and memory T cell subsets. Alpha and beta constant region primers primed reverse transcription for blood and skin samples. TCRdb processed the 5' RACE reads anew with MiXCR; each CDR3 protein has one entry. Altogether more than 20,000 distinct CDR3 sequences are present, 3.5% to 5% being singletons, with the ten largest covering 7% to 10%. Whole blood, roughly 2.4 ml, came from adult healthy volunteers. The receptors come from a male donor in good health.

In its sample, this clonotype was seen many times. J is TRBJ1-4 and V is TRBV5-1; D uncertain. Germline V gives CDR1 SGHRS, CDR2 YFSETQ. The CDR3 runs to 13 residues. V lost 5 bases, J lost 8 bases, and 13 bases lay in between. CDR3 loop: CASRRTNEEKLFF. CDR3 coding DNA: TGCGCCAGCAGGAGGACTAACGAAGAAAAACTGTTTTTT.

This clonotype was seen repeatedly, ten times or more. The V call is TRBV20-1, the J call TRBJ2-2; TRBD2 matches at 7 bases. The germline V gene has CDR1 DFQATT and CDR2 SNEGSKA (reference sequence). V was clipped by 5 bases and J by 4 bases; unmatched bases: 13. This CDR3 contains 16 residues. The CDR3 is CSAPDRAGVSTGELFF. The CDR3, as DNA: TGCAGTGCTCCCGATCGGGCGGGAGTAAGCACCGGGGAGCTGTTTTTT.

This clonotype has at least ten counts. The chain links TRBV9 to TRBJ2-2; unclear D gene. V gave up 4 bases and J gave up 6 bases, with 13 bases separating them. The CDR3 sequence is 14 residues long. From germline, CDR1 is SGDLS and CDR2 YYNGEE. DNA for the CDR3: TGTGCCAGCAGCCCGCGGTGGCTAGCCGGGGAGCTGTTTTTT. This encodes CASSPRWLAGELFF.

This clonotype counts as medium-sized. The chain carries TRBV4-1 and TRBJ1-5; D is possibly TRBD1 (5 bases). The CDR3 spans 18 residues. The V gene's germline CDR1 is MGHRA and CDR2 YSYEKL. V was cut by 0 bases and J by 0 bases, with 15 bases left in between. CDR3 residues: CASSQDWIREISNQPQHF. As DNA, the CDR3 is TGCGCCAGCAGCCAAGATTGGATCAGGGAAATTAGCAATCAGCCCCAGCATTTT.

This clonotype was picked up many times. CDR3 loop: CASSLRVGENTEAFF. Written as DNA, the CDR3 is TGTGCCAGCAGCCTCCGCGTCGGGGAGAACACTGAAGCTTTCTTT. The chain is built from TRBV5-4 and TRBJ1-1, with no clear D. The CDR3 sequence is 15 residues long. Deletions cut 4 bases from V and 1 base from J, with 14 bases between. Germline-derived CDR1 and CDR2 are SGHNT and YYREEE (reference sequence).

This clonotype showed up many times. This rearrangement joins TRBV29-1 to TRBJ2-7, with D tentatively TRBD1 (5 bases). This CDR3 is built from 14 residues. Germline lookup yields CDR1 SQVTM and CDR2 ANQGSEA. The ends were cut back, 7 bases at V and 1 base at J, with 17 bases in the middle. CDR3 sequence: CSALPSTESYEQYF. CDR3 nucleotides: TGCAGCGCCCTACCGTCGACAGAGTCCTACGAGCAGTACTTC.

This clonotype is termed medium-sized (0.01 to 0.1%). This sequence joins TRBV6-4 and TRBJ2-1; the match to TRBD1 covers 11 bases. CDR3 length equals 14 residues. Germline values: CDR1 MRHNA, CDR2 SNTAGT. V shed 4 bases and J 9 bases; nucleotides not matched to a gene: 5. The CDR3 is CASSAGTGGGEQFF. CDR3 DNA sequence: TGTGCCAGCAGTGCCGGGACAGGGGGAGGTGAGCAGTTCTTC.

Within the sample, this clonotype is medium-sized (0.01 to 0.1%). This rearrangement joins TRBV28 to TRBJ1-1; 7 nucleotides align to TRBD1. The V and J ends lost 8 bases and 0 bases, in that order; junction bases with no gene match: 9. Germline lookup yields CDR1 MDHEN and CDR2 SYDVKM. The CDR3 length is 15 residues. The CDR3 sequence is CASQDRESMNTEAFF. The CDR3 nucleotides read TGTGCCAGCCAAGACAGGGAGAGCATGAACACTGAAGCTTTCTTT.

This clonotype was seen repeatedly, ten times or more. The CDR3 sequence: CASSPRLARQETQYF. The DNA for the CDR3 is TGTGCCAGCAGCCCACGACTAGCGCGACAAGAGACCCAGTACTTC. The J gene is TRBJ2-5, the V gene TRBV14; 8 positions match TRBD2. Germline CDR1 is SGHDN and CDR2 is FVKESK. The trim removed 4 bases at V and 2 bases at J, leaving 6 bases unmatched. The CDR3 sequence is 15 residues long.

This clonotype was picked up many times. The chain carries TRBV4-1 and TRBJ2-1; 10 bases line up with TRBD2. Germline V CDR1 and CDR2: MGHRA, YSYEKL. The CDR3 is made up of 17 amino acids. V was pared by 1 base and J by 3 bases, with 6 bases of the junction left unmatched. The CDR3 loop reads CASSQVYERGGYNEQFF. The CDR3, as DNA: TGCGCCAGCAGCCAAGTCTATGAGCGGGGGGGCTACAATGAGCAGTTCTTC.

This clonotype was seen ten or more times. This chain uses TRBV5-4 with TRBJ2-5; 14 bases map to TRBD2. After removal of 3 bases from V and 4 bases from J, the junction contained 2 bases not matched to a gene. Germline values: CDR1 SGHNT, CDR2 YYREEE (reference sequence). The CDR3 is made up of 15 amino acids. CDR3 DNA sequence: TGTGCCAGCAGCTGGGGGACTAGCGGGAGAGAGACCCAGTACTTC. This encodes CASSWGTSGRETQYF.

This clonotype has a count of ten or more. The rearrangement links TRBV6-5 to TRBJ1-1; D is unresolved. This CDR3 is 13 amino acids long. Germline V CDR1 and CDR2: MNHEY, SVGAGI. Trimming shortened V by 7 bases and J by 7 bases, and 16 bases separated the two germline ends. The CDR3 loop reads CASILDPAGEAFF. The CDR3, as DNA: TGTGCCAGCATCTTGGATCCAGCGGGTGAAGCTTTCTTT.

This clonotype has ten or more counts. V and J are TRBV6-2 or TRBV6-3 and TRBJ1-6; a weak D match, TRBD1 (5 bases). The CDR3 is made up of 16 amino acids. V lost 6 bases and J lost 8, with 20 bases in between. Per the germline V gene, CDR1 is MNHEY and CDR2 is SVGEGT. In DNA form, the CDR3 reads TGTGCCAGCAGCTACGGGACCCGCTGGCGGGATTCACCCCTCCACTTT. It specifies CASSYGTRWRDSPLHF.

Many counts were recorded for this clonotype. This chain uses TRBV10-2 with TRBJ2-3; D call uncertain. Trimming pared 6 bases from V and 2 bases from J, leaving 9 bases between. CDR1 WSHSY and CDR2 SAAADI come from the germline V gene. This CDR3 is 13 amino acids long. The CDR3, as DNA: TGCGCCAGCAGGCCGACTGCCACAGATACGCAGTATTTT. Translation: CASRPTATDTQYF.

The table lists this clonotype with many counts. The chain links TRBV12-3 or TRBV12-4 to TRBJ2-7; TRBD2 might be the D (6 bases). The CDR3 runs to 14 residues. With 6 bases removed from V and 0 bases from J, the gap between germline ends came to 12 bases. As DNA, the CDR3 is TGTGCCAGCAGAGCTACTAGCTCCTCCTACGAGCAGTACTTC. As protein: CASRATSSSYEQYF.

Ten or more counts support this clonotype. The rearrangement joins TRBV6-5 to TRBJ2-7; TRBD1 matches at 12 bases. The CDR3 extends over 14 amino acids. Looked up from germline, CDR1 is MNHEY and CDR2 is SVGAGI. V lost 2 bases, J lost 5 bases, and 1 base stayed unmatched. The CDR3 nucleotides are TGTGCCAGCAGTTACGGGACAGGGGGCAACGAGCAGTACTTC. Its protein product is CASSYGTGGNEQYF.

This clonotype was seen at least ten times. In DNA form, the CDR3 reads TGTGCCAGCAGCGAGAGCTCCTATAATTCACCCCTCCACTTT. Translated: CASSESSYNSPLHF. This rearrangement joins TRBV7-9 to TRBJ1-6; D gene ambiguous. The CDR3 loop spans 14 amino acids. CDR1 is SEHNR and CDR2 is FQNEAQ in the germline V gene (reference sequence). Trimming took off 5 bases at V and 0 bases at J, with 5 bases between the two ends.